These 8 T cell receptor beta chains share one sample of origin, sequenced in a study of blood T cell repertoires in COVID-19. Repertoires were generated with immunoSEQ multiplex PCR, while TCRdb's copy carries only in-frame clones and drops some. The sample carries 70,000 to 95,000 clones, around 90% recorded once. The sample taken for sequencing was peripheral blood. These receptors were obtained from a man between 65 and 79 years old with acute or convalescent COVID-19.

This chain connects TRBV18 to TRBJ1-1; 9 nucleotides match TRBD1. J gave up 3 bases and V 3 bases, and 2 bases lay outside the gene matches. The CDR3 length is 14 residues. The germline CDR1 and CDR2 sequences are KGHSH and LQKENI. The DNA of the CDR3 is TGTGCCAGCTCACCCACAGGGGGCTACACTGAAGCTTTCTTT. It specifies CASSPTGGYTEAFF.

This chain uses TRBV4-3 with TRBJ1-1; D not resolved. V lost 0 bases and J lost 3, with 14 bases in between. Germline values: CDR1 LGHNA, CDR2 YSLEER. The CDR3 runs 16 residues. Here the CDR3 reads CASSQDLGRGDTEAFF. For the CDR3, the DNA is TGCGCCAGCAGCCAAGATTTAGGCAGAGGTGACACTGAAGCTTTCTTT.

The CDR3 loop reads CSVTLISGALGHEQFF. In DNA form, the CDR3 reads TGCAGCGTTACTCTAATTAGCGGGGCCCTCGGCCATGAGCAGTTCTTC. The chain joins TRBV29-1 to TRBJ2-1; 8 bases line up with TRBD2. V lost 5 bases to trimming and J lost 8 bases; unmatched junction nucleotides: 17. The CDR3 is 16 amino acids. In germline, CDR1 is SQVTM, CDR2 ANQGSEA.

DNA of the CDR3: TGTGCCAGCAGCTTGGCGGAGGGAAAACTGTTTTTT. As protein: CASSLAEGKLFF. The chain has TRBV5-6 and TRBJ1-4; D unresolved. V was trimmed by 0 bases and J by 10 bases, leaving 7 bases between them. The CDR3 contains 12 residues. Germline V gene data show CDR1 as SGHDT and CDR2 as YYEEEE.

This rearrangement joins TRBV7-6 to TRBJ2-2; TRBD2 matches 13 bases. From germline, CDR1 is SGHVS and CDR2 FNYEAQ. V lost 0 bases, J lost 4 bases, and 2 bases stayed unmatched. This CDR3 is 17 amino acids long. Written as DNA, the CDR3 is TGTGCCAGCAGCTTAGCCGGGACTAGCGGGACCACCGGGGAGCTGTTTTTT. It codes for CASSLAGTSGTTGELFF.

V usage is TRBV4-1 and J usage is TRBJ2-3; no definite D call. Trimming removed 2 bases from V and 2 bases from J, with 14 bases in between. CDR1 is MGHRA and CDR2 is YSYEKL in the germline V gene. The CDR3 is made up of 16 amino acids. CDR3 region: CASSQSPATFTDTQYF. The CDR3 nucleotides are TGCGCCAGCAGCCAAAGTCCGGCGACATTCACAGATACGCAGTATTTT.

The rearrangement joins TRBV5-1 to TRBJ2-1; D remains ambiguous. The CDR3 runs 15 residues. In germline, CDR1 is SGHRS, CDR2 YFSETQ. Trimming cost V 0 bases and J 0 bases, with 7 bases left between them. The CDR3 spells CASSLELSSYNEQFF. CDR3 bases: TGCGCCAGCAGCTTGGAACTGAGCTCCTACAATGAGCAGTTCTTC.

This clone was counted a few times. V is TRBV10-3 and J is TRBJ1-2, with 7 bases lining up with TRBD1. The V and J ends lost 7 bases and 8 bases, in that order; junction bases with no gene match: 10. CDR1 is ENHRY, CDR2 SYGVKD, per germline. The CDR3 is made up of 13 amino acids. CDR3 sequence reads: CAITQDRSKGYTF. CDR3 DNA sequence: TGTGCCATCACCCAGGACAGGAGCAAAGGCTACACCTTC.